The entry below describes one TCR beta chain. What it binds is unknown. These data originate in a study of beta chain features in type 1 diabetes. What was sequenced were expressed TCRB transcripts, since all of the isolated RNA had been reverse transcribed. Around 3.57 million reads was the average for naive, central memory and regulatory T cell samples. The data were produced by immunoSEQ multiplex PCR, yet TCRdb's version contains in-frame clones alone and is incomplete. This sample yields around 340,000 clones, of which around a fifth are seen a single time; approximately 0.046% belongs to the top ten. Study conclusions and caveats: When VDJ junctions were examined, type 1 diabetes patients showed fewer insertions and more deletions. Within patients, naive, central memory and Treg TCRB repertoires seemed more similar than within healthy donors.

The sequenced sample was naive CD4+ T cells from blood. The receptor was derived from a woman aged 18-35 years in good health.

Here the CDR3 reads CASSQLWGLAGSNTGELFF. The CDR3 DNA sequence: TGTGCCAGCAGCCAACTCTGGGGACTAGCGGGCTCGAACACCGGGGAGCTGTTTTTT. The J gene is TRBJ2-2, the V gene TRBV14, with 12 nucleotides matching TRBD2. This CDR3 region has 19 residues. After removal of 2 bases from V and 0 bases from J, the junction contained 7 bases not matched to a gene. Per the germline V gene, CDR1 is SGHDN and CDR2 is FVKESK.